This T cell receptor (beta chain) was sequenced for a study of T cell responses to AZD1222 COVID-19 vaccine. Findings of the study overall: Reportedly, nearly half of unique spike TCRs recognized epitopes outside B.1.351/B.1.1.7 mutations. White British donors predominated, females outnumbered males, and clonal diversity was possibly underestimated.

Germline V gene data show CDR1 as LNHDA and CDR2 as SQIVND (reference sequence). V gave up 9 bases and J gave up 7 bases, with 15 bases separating them. The CDR3 is 13 residues long. Measured with immunoSEQ multiplex PCR; TCRdb has only the in-frame clones, and not every one. The sample lists 75,000 to 100,000 clones, about 89% occurring once. In regard to this clone: The target antigen is unknown.

The TCR sequence derives from an adult in good health. The V gene is TRBV19, the J gene TRBJ1-4; tentative D call: TRBD1 (6 bases). The sequencing here drew on peripheral blood, taken on day 0 of AZD1222 vaccination. The DNA of the CDR3 is TGTGCCAGCACCGACCGGGACACTGAAAAACTGTTTTTT. Amino acid sequence: CASTDRDTEKLFF.